Only one count was recorded for the clone carrying this T cell receptor beta chain. Original methodology: Amplifying reference gene primers gave estimates of nucleated cell counts. Only in-frame clones appear in the TCRdb table, and some are missing; sequencing was by immunoSEQ multiplex PCR. V and J calls plus clone size are reproduced from that table; the DNA served to infer D and trimming. The sample consists of approximately 170,000 clones, about 80% of them appearing once. This record comes from a study of blood T cell repertoires in COVID-19. Study overall: COVID-19 samples, acute and convalescent, were from the United States, Italy and Spain.

The CDR3 extends over 16 amino acids. V dropped 0 bases and J dropped 4; count of bases not matched to a gene: 5. Germline V lookup: CDR1 SGHRS, CDR2 YFSETQ. This chain joins TRBV5-1 and TRBJ1-4, with 8 bases fitting TRBD1. The TCR originated in a man between 65 and 85 years old with active or convalescent COVID-19. What was sequenced was peripheral blood. CDR3 sequence: CASSLVGQGINEKLFF. The DNA of the CDR3 is TGCGCCAGCAGCTTGGTCGGACAGGGTATTAATGAAAAACTGTTTTTT. The full variable domain, its missing parts supplied by reference TRBV5-1 and TRBJ1-4, is KAGVTQTPRYLIKTRGQQVTLSCSPISGHRSVSWYQQTPGQGLQFLFEYFSETQRNKGNFPGRFSGRQFSNSRSEMNVSTLELGDSALYLCASSLVGQGINEKLFFGSGTQLSVL.